This is a list of T cell receptor beta chains from one sample in a study of blood T cell repertoires in COVID-19. TCRdb keeps only in-frame clones here, not all; method: immunoSEQ multiplex PCR. The repertoire holds just over 30,000 clones, with around 89% as singletons. Material for sequencing was peripheral blood. The source of these receptors is a woman aged 40 to 50 with active or convalescent COVID-19. Both conserved end residues are part of each CDR3. D genes are given only for firm matches. Some rows mark clone size as missing; the rest say once, few, many or name a class of expanded clone.

>TRBD2|.|TRBV10-1|TRBJ2-1
TGCGCCAGCAGTGGATGGACTAGCTCCTACAATGAGCAGTTCTTC
CASSGWTSSYNEQFF
>TRBD2|once|TRBV28|TRBJ2-1
TGTGCCAGCAACCTCCAGGCGGGAGTCCTTAATGAGCAGTTCTTC
CASNLQAGVLNEQFF
>.|.|TRBV19|TRBJ1-1
TGTGCCAGTAGTGCGACAGGATCTATACTGGACACTGAAGCTTTCTTT
CASSATGSILDTEAFF
>TRBD2|.|TRBV27|TRBJ2-3
TGTGCCAGCAGTTCCGGGACTAGCGGGGGTGGGGATACGCAGTATTTT
CASSSGTSGGGDTQYF
>TRBD1|.|TRBV6-5|TRBJ1-1
TGTGCCAGCAGTTACCCAACAGGGGAGATTTCTAAAGCTTTCTTT
CASSYPTGEISKAFF
>.|once|TRBV10-3|TRBJ1-1
TGTGCCATCAGTGAGGCAGGGAGGGGCACTGAAGCTTTCTTT
CAISEAGRGTEAFF
>.|.|TRBV10-3|TRBJ1-4
TGTGCCATCAGTGGACAGTCAACTAATGAAAAACTGTTTTTT
CAISGQSTNEKLFF
>TRBD1|.|TRBV7-9|TRBJ1-1
TGTGCCAGCAGCTTCGGACAGGTAAACACTGAAGCTTTCTTT
CASSFGQVNTEAFF
>.|.|TRBV3-1/TRBV3-2|TRBJ1-1
TGTGCCAGCAGCCAAAAGACCGCGGAGAACACTGAAGCTTTCTTT
CASSQKTAENTEAFF
>.|.|TRBV3-1/TRBV3-2|TRBJ2-7
TGTGCCAGCAGCCACCTGACAGCCACCTACGAGCAGTACTTC
CASSHLTATYEQYF
>TRBD1|.|TRBV18|TRBJ1-1
TGTGCCAGCTCACCACCGCATACAGGGGACACTGAAGCTTTCTTT
CASSPPHTGDTEAFF
>TRBD1|.|TRBV6-5|TRBJ2-7
TGTGCCAGCAGTTCCACAGGGGGCAGGGGCTCCTACGAGCAGTACTTC
CASSSTGGRGSYEQYF
>.|once|TRBV5-5|TRBJ2-7
TGTGCCAGCACCACGGGGTCCTACGAGCAGTACTTC
CASTTGSYEQYF
>.|.|TRBV2|TRBJ1-3
TGTGCCAGCAGTGTAGATACAGGCTCTGGAAACACCATATATTTT
CASSVDTGSGNTIYF
>.|.|TRBV5-6|TRBJ2-7
TGTGCCAGCAGCTTGGGGCTAGCGTTCTACGAGCAGTACTTC
CASSLGLAFYEQYF
>.|.|TRBV30|TRBJ2-3
TGTGCCTGGAGTGAGGCGGCGGGCCCAGGCACAGATACGCAGTATTTT
CAWSEAAGPGTDTQYF
>TRBD1|once|TRBV11-1|TRBJ2-7
TGTGCCAGCAGCTTAGGGACAGGGACCTACGAGCAGTACTTC
CASSLGTGTYEQYF
>.|.|TRBV5-4|TRBJ2-1
TGTGCCAGCAGCCCCTTCGCCGGAGTAGCAGAGATCCCGCACAATGAGCAGTTCTTC
CASSPFAGVAEIPHNEQFF
>.|once|TRBV5-1|TRBJ1-6
TGCGCCAGCAGCTTGGCGGGAGAGGGTTTTACACCCCTCCACTTT
CASSLAGEGFTPLHF
>.|.|TRBV9|TRBJ1-4
TGTGCCAGCAGCGGCAGGGAGGGGAAGAATGAAAAACTGTTTTTT
CASSGREGKNEKLFF
>TRBD1|.|TRBV19|TRBJ1-6
TGTGCCAGTACCGAAGTCCGGGGGGGGACAGCCAATTCACCCCTCCACTTT
CASTEVRGGTANSPLHF
>.|once|TRBV6-2/TRBV6-3|TRBJ2-5
TGTGCCAGCAGCGCGATCGGGGTCCAAGAGACCCAGTACTTC
CASSAIGVQETQYF
>.|few|TRBV13|TRBJ2-5
TGTGCCAGCAGCTTAGGTAATCAAGAGACCCAGTACTTC
CASSLGNQETQYF
>TRBD1|.|TRBV29-1|TRBJ1-1
TGCAGCGTTCCCAGGGACAGGGCGGCTTTCTTT
CSVPRDRAAFF
>.|.|TRBV24-1|TRBJ2-1
TGTGCCACCAGTGGGACGGACAGCGAAGCTTACAATGAGCAGTTCTTC
CATSGTDSEAYNEQFF
>.|.|TRBV4-2|TRBJ1-2
TGTGCCAGCAGCCAAGATATCGGAAGGCTGGACAATAGGGACTATGGCTACACCTTC
CASSQDIGRLDNRDYGYTF
>TRBD1|.|TRBV28|TRBJ1-2
TGTGCCAGCAGTTTGTTCCAGACAGGGGATGGCTACACCTTC
CASSLFQTGDGYTF
>.|once|TRBV19|TRBJ2-7
TGTGCCACCAGGGGCACCTACGAGCAGTACTTC
CATRGTYEQYF
>.|.|TRBV19|TRBJ1-2
TGTGCCAGTAGTATGGATTTTGGGACTCTCAGCGGCTACACCTTC
CASSMDFGTLSGYTF
>TRBD2|.|TRBV11-3|TRBJ2-5
TGTGCCAGCAGCTTGGGGCATACTAGCGGGGGTGAGACCCAGTACTTC
CASSLGHTSGGETQYF
>TRBD1|.|TRBV5-1|TRBJ2-2
TGCGCCAGCAGCCCCAGGACAGGGTCGAACACCGGGGAGCTGTTTTTT
CASSPRTGSNTGELFF
>.|.|TRBV5-8|TRBJ2-1
TGTGCCAGCAGCATGAGGACAGCCGAGCAGTTCTTC
CASSMRTAEQFF
>TRBD2|.|TRBV6-5|TRBJ2-1
TGTGCCAGCATCATCCGACTAGCGGGGGGTTATGAGCAGTTCTTC
CASIIRLAGGYEQFF
>TRBD2|.|TRBV9|TRBJ2-1
TGTGCCAGCAGCGTGGGGAGTAGCGGGTTCAATGAGCAGTTCTTC
CASSVGSSGFNEQFF
>TRBD2|.|TRBV19|TRBJ2-7
TGTGCCACTTGGGGGGGTCGGCGCGGCACCTACGAGCAGTACTTC
CATWGGRRGTYEQYF
>.|.|TRBV9|TRBJ1-1
TGTGCCAGCAGCGTAGACAGGGCAACTGAAGCTTTCTTT
CASSVDRATEAFF
>.|.|TRBV7-9|TRBJ1-5
TGTGCCAGTCAGGGGCGGGTTGATCAGCCCCAGCATTTT
CASQGRVDQPQHF
>.|once|TRBV6-5|TRBJ1-1
TGTGCCAGCAGTTACTCGAAATTGGACTCGAACACTGAAGCTTTCTTT
CASSYSKLDSNTEAFF
>TRBD1|.|TRBV9|TRBJ2-7
TGTGCCAGCAGCCCAGGGGGGACAGGGTCCTCCGAGCAGTACTTC
CASSPGGTGSSEQYF
>TRBD2|.|TRBV4-1|TRBJ2-7
TGCGCCAGCAGCCAACTAGCGGGGGAGCAGTACTTC
CASSQLAGEQYF
>TRBD1|once|TRBV9|TRBJ1-6
TGTGCCAGCAGCCCCTTGACAGGGAATTCACCCCTCCACTTT
CASSPLTGNSPLHF
>TRBD2|.|TRBV5-4|TRBJ2-2
TGTGCCAGCAGCTTAAGCGGGAGGAACACCGGGGAGCTGTTTTTT
CASSLSGRNTGELFF
>TRBD2|once|TRBV5-6|TRBJ2-5
TGTGCCAGCAGCTTGGGCGGGAGACGTCGAGAGACCCAGTACTTC
CASSLGGRRRETQYF
>.|.|TRBV9|TRBJ2-3
TGTGCCAGCAGCGTAGCAATGGACGTTCGGGGGAGCACAGATACGCAGTATTTT
CASSVAMDVRGSTDTQYF
>.|.|TRBV9|TRBJ1-3
TGTGCCAGCCAGGGTTTGAGCTCTGGAAACACCATATATTTT
CASQGLSSGNTIYF
>TRBD2|.|TRBV7-8|TRBJ2-2
TGTGCCAGCAGCCTACTGACTAGCGGGAAGAGCAGGGAGCTGTTTTTT
CASSLLTSGKSRELFF
>TRBD2|.|TRBV9|TRBJ2-1
TGTGCCAGCAGCGTAGACCCTTTAGCGGGGTCCTACAATGAGCAGTTCTTC
CASSVDPLAGSYNEQFF
>TRBD1|.|TRBV12-5|TRBJ1-1
TGTGCTAGTGGTCCGACAGGGATCGGGGCTGAAGCTTTCTTT
CASGPTGIGAEAFF
>TRBD1|once|TRBV30|TRBJ1-2
TGTGCCTGGAGGGCAACAGGGGATAGCGGCTACACCTTC
CAWRATGDSGYTF
>TRBD2|few|TRBV18|TRBJ2-2
TGTGCCAGCTCACCGTTCCCGCCGGGACTAGGAACCGGGGAGCTGTTTTTT
CASSPFPPGLGTGELFF
>TRBD1|.|TRBV3-1/TRBV3-2|TRBJ1-1
TGTGCCAGCAGCCCTGGGACAGCCGAGGAAGCTTTCTTT
CASSPGTAEEAFF
>TRBD2|.|TRBV6-5|TRBJ2-7
TGTGCCAGCAGGGGGTACCGGGCGGGAGATCACGAGCAGTACTTC
CASRGYRAGDHEQYF
>TRBD1|.|TRBV9|TRBJ2-1
TGTGCCAGCAGCCCCATACAGGGGGCGCCTGAGCAGTTCTTC
CASSPIQGAPEQFF
>.|.|TRBV25-1|TRBJ1-2
TGTGCCAGCAGTGGGGCCGACCCTTTATACTACTATGGCTACACCTTC
CASSGADPLYYYGYTF
>.|.|TRBV7-9|TRBJ1-1
TGTGCCAGCAGAGGGGGCACTGAAGCTTTCTTT
CASRGGTEAFF
>TRBD2|once|TRBV7-2|TRBJ2-7
TGTGCCAGCAGCCCAGGGACTAGCGGGAGGTGGAACGAGCAGTACTTC
CASSPGTSGRWNEQYF
>TRBD2|once|TRBV7-8|TRBJ2-7
TGTGCCAGCAGCTTAGGGGGGGGACTGAGCTACGAGCAGTACTTC
CASSLGGGLSYEQYF
>.|.|TRBV19|TRBJ2-7
TGTGCCAGTAGTATCGGAGGAGGGGCGGTCGACGAGCAGTACTTC
CASSIGGGAVDEQYF
>.|.|TRBV5-1|TRBJ2-7
TGCGCCAGCAGCTTGGTCCCGTCCGAGCAGTACTTC
CASSLVPSEQYF